This note documents a single T cell receptor beta chain sequence. This sample was taken from a study of blood T cell repertoires in COVID-19. In the study overall: The origin of the acute and convalescent COVID-19 samples was the United States, Italy and Spain.

Under the authors' procedure: The assay estimated nucleated cells by amplifying reference gene primers. The table came from immunoSEQ multiplex PCR; TCRdb's copy has only in-frame clones and leaves some out. The DNA was the basis for D and trimming; V, J and clone size are from that table. The repertoire holds 150,000 to 160,000 clones, roughly 88% seen once, with 0.6% to 0.7% in the top ten. Per the germline V gene, CDR1 is SGHNT and CDR2 is YYREEE (reference sequence). The CDR3 loop spans 15 amino acids. V lost 4 bases and J lost 9; bases outside the gene matches: 9. Input material: peripheral blood. The chain combines TRBV5-4 with TRBJ2-2; TRBD1 aligns across 10 bases. The receptor was isolated from a man aged 55 to 70 with COVID-19, enrolled during active disease. The CDR3 sequence: CASSTWGTGARELFF. For the CDR3, the DNA is TGTGCCAGCAGCACCTGGGGGACAGGGGCCCGGGAGCTGTTTTTT.